One TCR beta chain is described in this entry. The antigen remains undetermined. Germline loops: CDR1 MRHNA, CDR2 SNTAGT. The CDR3 spans 11 residues. Trimming shortened V by 6 bases and J by 10 bases, and 12 bases separated the two germline ends. This entry is derived from a study of T cells in localized non-small cell lung cancer. Data came from immunoSEQ multiplex PCR; TCRdb stores just in-frame clones and leaves some out. This sample has about 32,000 clones, with 88% found just once. Notes on the study in general: Among blood samples, higher T cell density accompanied longer overall survival.

Source: peripheral blood mononuclear cells, taken before any cancer treatment. V usage is TRBV6-4 and J usage is TRBJ1-1, with D unclear. The receptor's source is a woman aged 35 to 70 with stage III lung adenocarcinoma. The CDR3 coding sequence is TGTGCCAGCAGGGCTGGACTCTTAGCTTTCTTT. Protein: CASRAGLLAFF.